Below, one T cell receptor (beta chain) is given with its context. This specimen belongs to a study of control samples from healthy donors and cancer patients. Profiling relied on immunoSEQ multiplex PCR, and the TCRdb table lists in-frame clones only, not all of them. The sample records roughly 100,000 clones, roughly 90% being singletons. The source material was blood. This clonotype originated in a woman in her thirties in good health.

CDR3 sequence reads: CASSLRTGLSYNEQFF. The CDR3 DNA follows: TGTGCCAGCAGCTTACGAACAGGGCTCTCCTACAATGAGCAGTTCTTC. J is TRBJ2-1 and V is TRBV5-8; D perhaps matches TRBD1 (6 bases). The ends were cut back, 2 bases at V and 0 bases at J, with 12 bases in the middle. Germline assignment: CDR1 SGHTS and CDR2 YDEGEE. The CDR3 totals 16 residues.